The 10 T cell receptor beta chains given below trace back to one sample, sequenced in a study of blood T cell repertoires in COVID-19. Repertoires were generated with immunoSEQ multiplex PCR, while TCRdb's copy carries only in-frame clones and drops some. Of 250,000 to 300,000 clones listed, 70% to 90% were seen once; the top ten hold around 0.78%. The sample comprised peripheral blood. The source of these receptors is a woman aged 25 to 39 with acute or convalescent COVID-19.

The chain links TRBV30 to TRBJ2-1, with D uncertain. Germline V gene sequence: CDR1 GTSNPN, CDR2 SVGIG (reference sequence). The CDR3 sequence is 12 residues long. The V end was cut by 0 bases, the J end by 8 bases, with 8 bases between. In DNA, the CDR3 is TGTGCCTGGAGTGTCCTCCGGGATGAGCAGTTCTTC. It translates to CAWSVLRDEQFF.

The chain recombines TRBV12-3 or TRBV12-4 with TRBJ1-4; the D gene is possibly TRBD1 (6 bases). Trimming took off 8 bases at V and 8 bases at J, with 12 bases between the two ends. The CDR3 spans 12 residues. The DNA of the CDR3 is TGTGCCAGCCGGACAGTTGAGGAAAAACTGTTTTTT. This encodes CASRTVEEKLFF.

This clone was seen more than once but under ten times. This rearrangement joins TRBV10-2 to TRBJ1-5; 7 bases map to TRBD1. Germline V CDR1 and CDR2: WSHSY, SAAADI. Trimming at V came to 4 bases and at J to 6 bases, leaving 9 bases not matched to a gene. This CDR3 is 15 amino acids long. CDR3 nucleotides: TGCGCCAGCAGTGGAGGGGGCCGGGGGTTTCAGCCCCAGCATTTT. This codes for CASSGGGRGFQPQHF.

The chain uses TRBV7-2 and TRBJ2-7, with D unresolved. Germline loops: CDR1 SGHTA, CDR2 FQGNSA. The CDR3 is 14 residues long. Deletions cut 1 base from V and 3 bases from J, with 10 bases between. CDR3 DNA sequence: TGTGCCAGCAGCTTAGTAGTGCTAGTCTACGAGCAGTACTTC. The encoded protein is CASSLVVLVYEQYF.

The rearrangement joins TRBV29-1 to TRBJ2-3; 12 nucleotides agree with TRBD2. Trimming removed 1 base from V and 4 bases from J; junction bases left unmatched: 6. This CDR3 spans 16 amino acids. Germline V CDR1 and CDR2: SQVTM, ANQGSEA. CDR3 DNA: TGCAGCGTTGAAGGGGGGCTAGCGGGAGGGCCAGATACGCAGTATTTT. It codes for CSVEGGLAGGPDTQYF.

The CDR3 is CASRGGGWHQPQHF. CDR3 DNA sequence: TGTGCCAGCCGGGGGGGAGGATGGCATCAGCCCCAGCATTTT. The chain joins TRBV27 to TRBJ1-5; tentatively, D is TRBD1 (5 bases). The CDR3 consists of 14 residues. V shed 8 bases and J shed 5 bases, with 16 bases lying between them. Germline-derived CDR1 and CDR2 are MNHEY and SMNVEV (reference sequence).

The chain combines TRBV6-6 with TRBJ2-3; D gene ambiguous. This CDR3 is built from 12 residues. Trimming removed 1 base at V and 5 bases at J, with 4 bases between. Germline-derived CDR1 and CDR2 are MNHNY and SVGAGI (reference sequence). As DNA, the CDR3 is TGTGCCAGCAGTTACTACGGAGATACGCAGTATTTT. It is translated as CASSYYGDTQYF.

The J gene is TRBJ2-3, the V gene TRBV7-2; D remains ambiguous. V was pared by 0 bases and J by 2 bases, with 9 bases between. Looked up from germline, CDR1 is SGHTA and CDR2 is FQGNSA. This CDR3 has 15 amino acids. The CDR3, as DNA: TGTGCCAGCAGCTTAGCGGTAGCCCACACAGATACGCAGTATTTT. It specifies CASSLAVAHTDTQYF.

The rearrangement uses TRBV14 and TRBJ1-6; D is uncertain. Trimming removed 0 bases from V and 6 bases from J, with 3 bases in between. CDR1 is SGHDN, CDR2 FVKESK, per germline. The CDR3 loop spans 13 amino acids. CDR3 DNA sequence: TGTGCCAGCAGCCAAGATCTTAATTCACCCCTCCACTTT. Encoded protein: CASSQDLNSPLHF.

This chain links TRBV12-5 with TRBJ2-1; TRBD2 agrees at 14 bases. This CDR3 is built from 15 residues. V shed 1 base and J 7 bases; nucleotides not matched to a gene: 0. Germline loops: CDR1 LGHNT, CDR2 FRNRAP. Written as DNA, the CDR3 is TGTGCTAGTGGTTTGGGACTAGCGGGGGGGAATGAGCAGTTCTTC. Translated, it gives CASGLGLAGGNEQFF.